The text below deals with one T cell receptor (beta chain). This sample is drawn from a study of human T cells and chemical hapten exposure. The V and J ends lost 4 bases and 4 bases respectively, with 8 bases between them. The CDR3 has 13 residues. CDR1 and CDR2 from the germline V gene are MDHEN and SYDVKM. The sample's time point: patch test 3, about 24 weeks after DPC sensitization. Treatment meaning: therapeutic diphenylcyclopropenone sensitization with weekly scalp DPC. RNA extraction used unfractionated whole blood as the source of total RNA. TCRdb re-derived calls from the RACE reads in MiXCR, one entry per CDR3 protein. This table holds around 40,000 distinct CDR3 sequences, roughly 13% found once.

The sample in question was whole blood, obtained in connection with sensitization to the hapten diphenylcyclopropenone (DPC). The sequence derives from a woman between 40 and 55 years old with alopecia areata. Some clones in this sample may be carry-over from other donors' samples. The chain recombines TRBV28 with TRBJ1-5; possible D gene TRBD1, 6 bases. CDR3 bases: TGTGCCAGCAGTTCAACAGGGAATCAGCCCCAGCATTTT. Amino acid sequence: CASSSTGNQPQHF. Variable domain in full (rest from reference TRBV28 and TRBJ1-5): DVKVTQSSRYLVKRTGEKVFLECVQDMDHENMFWYRQDPGLGLRLIYFSYDVKMKEKGDIPEGYSVSREKKERFSLILESASTNQTSMYLCASSSTGNQPQHFGDGTRLSIL.